These 7 T cell receptor beta chains originate from one sample sequenced in a study of blood T cell repertoires in COVID-19. Libraries were prepared by immunoSEQ multiplex PCR; TCRdb keeps only in-frame clonotypes and omits some of them. Of about 90,000 clones listed, around 93% were seen once; the top ten hold about 2.5%. The sequenced material came from peripheral blood. These receptors came from a human donor with active COVID-19. The donor label of this sample is uncertain.

This rearrangement joins TRBV5-1 to TRBJ1-1, with TRBD1 matching 7 bases. The CDR3 length is 13 residues. V trimming: 5 bases; J trimming: 5 bases; junction bases outside the gene matches: 6. CDR1 is SGHRS, CDR2 YFSETQ, per germline. This chain's CDR3 is CASSYGTETEAFF. The CDR3 DNA follows: TGCGCCAGCAGTTACGGGACAGAAACTGAAGCTTTCTTT.

The table lists this clone with a count of one. This chain uses TRBV5-6 with TRBJ1-1, with 11 bases lining up with TRBD1. Germline CDR1 reads SGHDT; CDR2 reads YYEEEE. Trimming at V came to 0 bases and at J to 1 base, leaving 2 bases not matched to a gene. CDR3 length: 16 residues. CDR3 residues: CASSLGTGGRNTEAFF. The CDR3 DNA sequence: TGTGCCAGCAGCTTGGGGACAGGGGGCAGGAACACTGAAGCTTTCTTT.

The V and J genes are TRBV5-1 and TRBJ2-7; 7 bases match TRBD1. CDR3 size: 15 residues. CDR1 is SGHRS and CDR2 is YFSETQ in the germline V gene. V gave up 3 bases and J gave up 0 bases; unmatched junction bases: 6. This chain's CDR3 is CASSSHQGVSYEQYF. The CDR3 nucleotides are TGCGCCAGCAGCTCCCATCAGGGGGTCTCCTACGAGCAGTACTTC.

This chain connects TRBV5-1 to TRBJ2-3; no clear D gene. Between the trimmed V and J ends, which lost 3 bases and 0 bases, there was a span of 8 bases. The V gene's germline CDR1 is SGHRS and CDR2 YFSETQ. The CDR3 has 14 residues. Here the CDR3 DNA reads TGCGCCAGCAGCTCCCAGACTAGCACAGATACGCAGTATTTT. Its translation is CASSSQTSTDTQYF.

The chain employs TRBV5-7 and TRBJ2-5; D remains ambiguous. TRBV5-7 is noted as an ORF with a role that remains uncertain. This CDR3 is built from 15 residues. Trimming took off 4 bases at V and 4 bases at J, with 17 bases between the two ends. This CDR3 is CASSNENTPAETQYF. The CDR3 coding sequence is TGTGCCAGCAGCAACGAAAACACCCCCGCAGAGACCCAGTACTTC.

The chain employs TRBV6-4 and TRBJ2-3; 11 positions match TRBD2. The germline V gene has CDR1 MRHNA and CDR2 SNTAGT. There are 15 residues in the CDR3. V lost 3 bases, J lost 6 bases, and 5 bases stayed unmatched. CDR3 sequence (DNA): TGTGCCAGCAGTGAACTAGCGGGGGCCTCGGATACGCAGTATTTT. It yields the protein CASSELAGASDTQYF.

The genes are TRBV10-3 and TRBJ1-3, with a possible D match to TRBD1 (6 bases). Trimming removed 5 bases from V and 0 bases from J, with 17 bases in between. Germline CDR1 ENHRY, CDR2 SYGVKD. The CDR3 totals 17 residues. The chain's CDR3 is CAISSRQAVYSGNTIYF. CDR3 DNA sequence: TGTGCCATCAGTTCCCGACAGGCGGTGTACTCTGGAAACACCATATATTTT.